One TCR beta chain is described in this entry. Libraries were prepared by immunoSEQ multiplex PCR; TCRdb keeps only in-frame clonotypes and omits some of them. The sample includes about 300,000 clones, about nine tenths seen only once; the top ten take roughly 6.3%. Trimming shortened V by 1 base and J by 13 bases, and 16 bases separated the two germline ends. The CDR3 is 13 amino acids. Looked up from germline, CDR1 is SEHNR and CDR2 is FQNEAQ (reference sequence). The sample belongs to a study of blood T cell repertoires in COVID-19. Study summary: Samples of COVID-19 (acute and convalescent) were obtained from the United States, Italy and Spain.

The sequenced material came from peripheral blood. The sequence came from a woman aged 45-65 years with COVID-19, enrolled during active disease. The chain is built from TRBV7-9 and TRBJ1-2; D unresolved. The CDR3 reads CASSLVVRESGTF. CDR3 sequence (DNA): TGTGCCAGCAGCTTAGTGGTTCGAGAGAGCGGCACCTTC.